This is a list of T cell receptor beta chains from one sample in a study of blood T cell repertoires in COVID-19. This table comes from immunoSEQ multiplex PCR, and its TCRdb copy is limited to in-frame clones, with some not included. The table has hundreds of thousands of clones, 86% seen once. Sequenced material: peripheral blood. These receptor sequences come from a woman between 25 and 40 years old with active or convalescent COVID-19. Both conserved end residues are part of each CDR3. A D gene is named only where the DNA matches it firmly. Part of the rows lack a size; the others show once, few, many or a class for expanded clones.

clone size	V gene	J gene	D gene	CDR3 protein	CDR3 DNA
.	TRBV6-1	TRBJ2-1	.	CASSGLSGTRYNEQFF	TGTGCCAGCAGTGGGCTCTCCGGGACAAGGTACAATGAGCAGTTCTTC
.	TRBV10-3	TRBJ2-1	TRBD1	CAITGRDRDEQFF	TGTGCCATCACAGGGCGGGACAGGGATGAGCAGTTCTTC
.	TRBV4-1	TRBJ1-3	.	CASSQPRDSGNTIYF	TGCGCCAGCAGCCAACCTCGGGACTCTGGAAACACCATATATTTT
many	TRBV5-1	TRBJ2-2	.	CASSLVPDGSTGELFF	TGCGCCAGCAGCTTGGTCCCTGACGGGAGCACCGGGGAGCTGTTTTTT
.	TRBV11-3	TRBJ2-3	.	CASSLGGADGTQYF	TGTGCCAGCAGCTTGGGGGGGGCGGATGGTACGCAGTATTTT
few	TRBV9	TRBJ1-1	.	CASSTGQKTMNTEAFF	TGTGCCAGCAGCACCGGACAGAAGACCATGAACACTGAAGCTTTCTTT
.	TRBV5-1	TRBJ2-1	.	CASSLETSFNEQFF	TGCGCCAGCAGCTTGGAAACTTCCTTCAATGAGCAGTTCTTC
.	TRBV6-1	TRBJ2-1	TRBD2	CASSGPTGLAGMDEQFF	TGTGCCAGCAGTGGGCCTACGGGACTAGCGGGTATGGATGAGCAGTTCTTC
.	TRBV12-5	TRBJ1-1	.	CASGLFLGRGTEAFF	TGTGCTAGTGGTTTGTTCCTGGGGAGGGGCACTGAAGCTTTCTTT
.	TRBV19	TRBJ1-2	TRBD1	CASSLGQGIDYGYTF	TGTGCCAGTAGTTTGGGACAGGGGATTGACTATGGCTACACCTTC
.	TRBV13	TRBJ2-1	TRBD2	CASSLDGTSGSNEQFF	TGTGCCAGCAGCTTAGACGGGACTAGCGGATCCAATGAGCAGTTCTTC
.	TRBV4-1	TRBJ1-6	.	CASSQDLRRSNSPLHF	TGCGCCAGCAGCCAAGATCTTCGACGGAGTAATTCACCCCTCCACTTT
.	TRBV9	TRBJ2-7	TRBD1	CASSAQGVPYEQYF	TGTGCCAGCAGCGCTCAGGGGGTGCCCTACGAGCAGTACTTC
.	TRBV19	TRBJ1-5	.	CASSIEGFLSNQPQHF	TGTGCCAGTAGTATAGAGGGCTTCCTTAGCAATCAGCCCCAGCATTTT
.	TRBV27	TRBJ2-7	TRBD1	CASSSRTGNEQYF	TGTGCCAGCAGTTCTCGGACAGGGAACGAGCAGTACTTC
.	TRBV9	TRBJ2-7	TRBD2	CASSEGTSETYEQYF	TGTGCCAGCAGCGAGGGGACTAGCGAGACCTACGAGCAGTACTTC
few	TRBV7-9	TRBJ2-7	TRBD1	CASSVPGQGGYEQYF	TGTGCCAGCAGCGTTCCGGGACAGGGCGGCTACGAGCAGTACTTC
few	TRBV6-5	TRBJ1-6	TRBD1	CASSYRRDRDNSPLHF	TGTGCCAGCAGTTACCGGCGGGACAGGGATAATTCACCCCTCCACTTT
.	TRBV6-1	TRBJ1-2	.	CASSKDNLGYTF	TGTGCCAGCAGTAAGGACAACCTTGGCTACACCTTC
.	TRBV12-5	TRBJ1-3	.	CASGPGGGNTIYF	TGTGCTAGTGGTCCCGGAGGTGGGAACACCATATATTTT
.	TRBV19	TRBJ2-1	.	CASSIGQRYNEQFF	TGTGCCAGTAGTATAGGCCAGCGCTACAATGAGCAGTTCTTC
once	TRBV30	TRBJ2-1	.	CAWSVRGTVGDLFF	TGTGCCTGGAGTGTACGGGGGACCGTTGGGGACCTTTTCTTC
once	TRBV23-1	TRBJ1-4	.	CASSRASARVANEDEKLFF	TGCGCCAGCAGTCGAGCCTCGGCCAGGGTGGCCAACGAGGATGAAAAACTGTTTTTT
.	TRBV3-1/TRBV3-2	TRBJ1-2	TRBD1	CASSQGPGARGGYTF	TGTGCCAGCAGCCAAGGTCCGGGGGCCAGGGGGGGCTACACCTTC
.	TRBV29-1	TRBJ2-3	TRBD2	CSVLLAGGPDTQYF	TGCAGCGTACTACTAGCGGGAGGGCCGGATACGCAGTATTTT
.	TRBV30	TRBJ2-7	.	CAARNGTLYEQYF	TGTGCCGCACGAAACGGGACACTCTACGAGCAGTACTTC
.	TRBV3-1/TRBV3-2	TRBJ2-1	TRBD1	CASSQVLPGQGKDNEQFF	TGTGCCAGCAGCCAAGTCTTACCGGGACAGGGGAAGGACAATGAGCAGTTCTTC
few	TRBV19	TRBJ2-7	TRBD1	CASSPRQGLYEQYF	TGTGCCAGTAGTCCCAGACAGGGTTTATACGAGCAGTACTTC
.	TRBV12-3/TRBV12-4	TRBJ1-3	.	CASSLGAGSTIYF	TGTGCCAGCAGTTTGGGGGCAGGGAGTACCATATATTTT
.	TRBV5-4	TRBJ1-6	TRBD1	CASSTTGVTNSPLHF	TGTGCCAGCAGCACGACAGGGGTCACCAATTCACCCCTCCACTTT
.	TRBV6-5	TRBJ1-6	.	CASRIQGGNSPLHF	TGTGCCAGCAGGATACAGGGTGGTAATTCACCCCTCCACTTT
.	TRBV5-1	TRBJ1-2	TRBD1	CASSPTGDGYGYTF	TGCGCCAGCAGCCCGACAGGGGATGGCTATGGCTACACCTTC
.	TRBV5-1	TRBJ2-7	TRBD1	CASSLAGTGFYEQYF	TGCGCCAGCAGCTTGGCAGGGACAGGGTTCTACGAGCAGTACTTC
.	TRBV28	TRBJ1-2	.	CASSRRTHEGGYTF	TGTGCCAGCAGTAGACGGACCCACGAGGGTGGCTACACCTTC
.	TRBV5-1	TRBJ1-3	.	CASSVSDSSGNTIYF	TGCGCCAGCAGTGTTTCGGACAGCTCTGGAAACACCATATATTTT
.	TRBV5-6	TRBJ2-2	TRBD1	CASSLIRGQDDTGELFF	TGTGCCAGCAGCTTGATTAGAGGACAGGACGACACCGGGGAGCTGTTTTTT
.	TRBV15	TRBJ1-6	.	CATSYEVSYNSPLHF	TGTGCCACCTCCTATGAGGTCTCCTATAATTCACCCCTCCACTTT
.	TRBV5-1	TRBJ1-4	.	CASSLTGINEKLFF	TGCGCCAGCAGCTTGACAGGGATTAATGAAAAACTGTTTTTT
once	TRBV10-3	TRBJ1-3	.	CAISESPGTGNTIYF	TGTGCCATCAGTGAGTCACCAGGGACTGGAAACACCATATATTTT
few	TRBV6-5	TRBJ2-1	.	CASRSYNEQFF	TGTGCCAGCAGGAGTTACAATGAGCAGTTCTTC
.	TRBV5-6	TRBJ2-1	.	CASSPPGRARNNEQFF	TGTGCCAGCAGCCCCCCTGGCAGGGCTAGGAACAATGAGCAGTTCTTC
.	TRBV29-1	TRBJ1-2	.	CSVDDRGGGYTF	TGCAGCGTCGACGACAGAGGGGGAGGCTACACCTTC
.	TRBV25-1	TRBJ2-7	TRBD1	CASSAYGQGSYEQYF	TGTGCCAGCAGTGCCTACGGACAGGGATCCTACGAGCAGTACTTC
.	TRBV27	TRBJ2-7	.	CASRGAVAYEQYF	TGTGCCAGCAGGGGGGCCGTGGCCTACGAGCAGTACTTC
once	TRBV6-5	TRBJ1-5	TRBD1	CASRTQGNSNQPQHF	TGTGCCAGCAGAACACAGGGGAACAGCAATCAGCCCCAGCATTTT
.	TRBV27	TRBJ2-5	TRBD1	CASSLGFGQGQETQYF	TGTGCCAGCAGTTTAGGTTTTGGACAGGGTCAGGAGACCCAGTACTTC
.	TRBV23-1	TRBJ2-1	TRBD1	CASSQSGGGKDRGYNEQFF	TGCGCCAGCAGTCAATCTGGGGGTGGCAAGGACAGGGGCTACAATGAGCAGTTCTTC
.	TRBV6-1	TRBJ2-1	TRBD2	CASSEWLADEQFF	TGTGCCAGCAGTGAATGGCTAGCGGATGAGCAGTTCTTC
.	TRBV10-3	TRBJ1-3	.	CAISESQGYGNTIYF	TGTGCCATCAGTGAGAGTCAGGGTTACGGAAACACCATATATTTT
.	TRBV7-2	TRBJ2-7	TRBD1	CASSPGTGGSYEQYF	TGTGCCAGCAGCCCGGGGACAGGGGGCTCCTACGAGCAGTACTTC
once	TRBV4-1	TRBJ1-5	TRBD1	CASSQDRDRLRDGSQPQHF	TGCGCCAGCAGCCAAGATAGGGACAGGTTAAGGGACGGGAGTCAGCCCCAGCATTTT
once	TRBV7-7	TRBJ2-1	TRBD2	CASSLAAGGRNEQFF	TGTGCCAGCAGCTTAGCGGCGGGAGGTCGGAATGAGCAGTTCTTC
once	TRBV2	TRBJ2-3	TRBD1	CASLSSGTGITDTQYF	TGTGCCAGCCTTAGTTCCGGGACAGGGATCACAGATACGCAGTATTTT